Below are 5 T cell receptor beta chains sequenced from a single sample in a study of blood T cell repertoires in COVID-19. Profiled with immunoSEQ multiplex PCR; TCRdb holds only in-frame clones, not every one. The sample gives roughly 85,000 clones, over 70% of which show up once; 7.5% to 10% is in the top ten. Sequencing was done on a sample of peripheral blood. The receptor set was obtained from a human donor in a cohort sampled during active COVID-19.

This clone was picked up one time. This chain uses TRBV4-3 with TRBJ1-2; no firm D call. The V end lost 0 bases, the J end lost 0 bases, and 8 bases lay between the germline ends. The CDR3 consists of 15 residues. Germline V gene sequence: CDR1 LGHNA, CDR2 YSLEER. The CDR3 loop is CASSQDGRANYGYTF. In DNA, the CDR3 is TGCGCCAGCAGCCAAGATGGGAGGGCTAACTATGGCTACACCTTC.

The rearrangement joins TRBV4-1 to TRBJ1-5; D might be TRBD1 (5 bases). The CDR3 has 16 residues. V lost 1 base and J 1 base, leaving 11 bases between the germline ends. Germline V CDR1 and CDR2: MGHRA, YSYEKL. CDR3 residues: CASSQVSGGSNQPQHF. The CDR3, as DNA: TGCGCCAGCAGCCAAGTATCCGGGGGGAGCAATCAGCCCCAGCATTTT.

This clone came up a few times. This sequence joins TRBV5-1 and TRBJ1-2, with unresolved D. Per the germline V gene, CDR1 is SGHRS and CDR2 is YFSETQ. The CDR3 spans 11 residues. V was cut by 3 bases and J by 7 bases, with 7 bases left in between. CDR3 nucleotides: TGCGCCAGCAGCTCGGCGGGTGGCTACACCTTC. It translates to CASSSAGGYTF.

Note on this clone: Distinct nucleotide sequences in the sample also encode this CDR3. The chain couples TRBV18 to TRBJ2-7, with TRBD1 identical over 10 bases. Germline V gene sequence: CDR1 KGHSH, CDR2 LQKENI. Trimming removed 6 bases from V and 0 bases from J; junction bases left unmatched: 2. CDR3 size: 14 residues. The CDR3 here is CASSRDRGSYEQYF. CDR3 sequence (DNA): TGTGCCAGCTCCCGGGACAGGGGCTCCTACGAGCAGTACTTC.

The V gene is TRBV19, the J gene TRBJ1-1; 8 bases fit TRBD1. This CDR3 region has 14 residues. V shed 3 bases and J 10 bases; nucleotides not matched to a gene: 10. Germline loops: CDR1 LNHDA, CDR2 SQIVND (reference sequence). The CDR3 DNA reads as TGTGCCAGTAGTATCACACAGGGGGGCGGGGGAGCTTTCTTT. Protein sequence: CASSITQGGGGAFF.